The 27 T cell receptor beta chains below all came from one sample that was sequenced in a study of OX40 agonist ivuxolimab in advanced cancers. Sequenced by immunoSEQ multiplex PCR; TCRdb stores in-frame clones only, minus some. The sample holds tens of thousands of clones, more than 75% seen once. The sequencing here drew on CD4+ or CD8+ T cells sorted from blood, taken in a trial of the OX40 agonist ivuxolimab. The receptors shown here come from an adult with an advanced solid tumor such as melanoma, head and neck, liver or kidney cancer.

This clone was observed a single time. The chain joins TRBV10-3 to TRBJ1-1; weak D call: TRBD1 (5 bases). The CDR3 runs to 13 residues. V was cut by 8 bases and J by 0 bases, with 10 bases left in between. From germline, CDR1 is ENHRY and CDR2 SYGVKD. CDR3 nucleotide sequence: TGTGCCATCGGGACGTTTTTGAACACTGAAGCTTTCTTT. Encoded protein: CAIGTFLNTEAFF.

V gene TRBV29-1 combines with J gene TRBJ2-3, with TRBD2 matching 11 bases. The CDR3 sequence is 14 residues long. Looked up from germline, CDR1 is SQVTM and CDR2 is ANQGSEA. V gave up 4 bases and J gave up 3 bases; unmatched junction bases: 3. The CDR3 nucleotides read TGCAGCGTTGGACTAGCGGGGAGAACAGATACGCAGTATTTT. This codes for CSVGLAGRTDTQYF.

The sample holds one count of this clone. This chain connects TRBV29-1 to TRBJ2-7; no clear D gene. The CDR3 totals 10 residues. The ends were cut back, 5 bases at V and 1 base at J, with 3 bases in the middle. Germline CDR1 and CDR2: SQVTM and ANQGSEA. The CDR3 DNA is TGCAGCGTTCAATCCTACGAGCAGTACTTC. Residues: CSVQSYEQYF.

The chain couples TRBV6-1 to TRBJ1-2; D is undetermined. Germline V gene data show CDR1 as MNHNS and CDR2 as SASEGT. CDR3 length: 15 residues. V was pared by 2 bases and J by 0 bases, with 10 bases between. CDR3 sequence reads: CASSEIGRANYGYTF. In DNA, the CDR3 is TGTGCCAGCAGTGAAATTGGTAGAGCTAACTATGGCTACACCTTC.

The chain is built from TRBV30 and TRBJ2-2; D perhaps matches TRBD1 (5 bases). The CDR3 sequence is 12 residues long. Germline values: CDR1 GTSNPN, CDR2 SVGIG (reference sequence). V was shortened by 1 base and J by 7 bases, with 7 bases between the two germline ends. The CDR3 spells CAWSGQFGELFF. The CDR3 nucleotides are TGTGCCTGGAGTGGACAGTTCGGGGAGCTGTTTTTT.

The chain has TRBV29-1 and TRBJ1-6, with TRBD1 matching 7 bases. This CDR3 region has 14 residues. Germline values: CDR1 SQVTM, CDR2 ANQGSEA. With V trimmed by 3 bases and J by 7 bases, 6 bases remained unmatched. The CDR3 sequence is CSVDRQGSNSPLHF. CDR3 nucleotides: TGCAGCGTTGATCGACAGGGTAGCAATTCACCCCTCCACTTT.

CDR3 nucleotide sequence: TGTGCCAGCAGCTTGGCCCCGGACAGGCCAGAGACCCAGTACTTC. Translated: CASSLAPDRPETQYF. The chain is built from TRBV5-6 and TRBJ2-5; 7 nucleotides align to TRBD1. This CDR3 is built from 15 residues. V gave up 0 bases and J gave up 4 bases; unmatched junction bases: 6. Per germline, CDR1 SGHDT and CDR2 YYEEEE.

This rearrangement joins TRBV9 to TRBJ1-4, with D uncertain. Trimming stripped 0 bases from V and 0 bases from J, with 3 bases between. The CDR3 runs 14 residues. Germline V gene lookup returns CDR1 SGDLS and CDR2 YYNGEE. CDR3 coding DNA: TGTGCCAGCAGCGTAGATTCAACTAATGAAAAACTGTTTTTT. Translation: CASSVDSTNEKLFF.

V and J are TRBV5-4 and TRBJ2-1; D not certain. CDR3 length: 15 residues. The germline V gene encodes CDR1 SGHNT and CDR2 YYREEE (reference sequence). Deletions cut 0 bases from V and 4 bases from J, with 11 bases between. CDR3 DNA sequence: TGTGCCAGCAGCTTGGTAACTATAACGTACAATGAGCAGTTCTTC. Protein product: CASSLVTITYNEQFF.

This clone was seen once. The gene calls are TRBV11-2 and TRBJ2-2; D is possibly TRBD1 (6 bases). Germline V gives CDR1 SGHAT, CDR2 FQNNGV. This CDR3 has 15 amino acids. Trimming removed 8 bases from V and 5 bases from J, with 18 bases in between. The CDR3 sequence is CASSQGTLGTGELFF. For the CDR3, the DNA is TGTGCCAGCTCGCAGGGGACCCTAGGGACCGGGGAGCTGTTTTTT.

This clone has a single count. The chain is built from TRBV7-2 and TRBJ2-7; no clear D gene. Germline assignment: CDR1 SGHTA and CDR2 FQGNSA. V was shortened by 6 bases and J by 0 bases, with 15 bases between the two germline ends. The CDR3 runs to 15 residues. CDR3 sequence: CASRPRTLGSYEQYF. CDR3 nucleotide sequence: TGTGCCAGCAGACCTAGGACCTTAGGCTCCTACGAGCAGTACTTC.

The chain links TRBV7-4 to TRBJ1-5, with D tentatively TRBD1 (5 bases). Germline CDR1 and CDR2: SGHVT and SQSDAQ. The CDR3 is 16 amino acids. With 7 bases removed from V and 0 bases from J, the gap between germline ends came to 16 bases. For the CDR3, the DNA is TGTGCCAGCACCTATCCGGGAGGGGATAGCAATCAGCCCCAGCATTTT. Translating gives CASTYPGGDSNQPQHF.

This clone was recorded a few times. Other DNA variants within this sample encode the same CDR3. The chain carries TRBV7-2 and TRBJ1-3; 9 bases map to TRBD1. J lost 0 bases, V lost 2 bases, and 2 bases had no gene match. This CDR3 is built from 16 residues. The germline gives CDR1 SGHTA, CDR2 FQGNSA. CDR3 nucleotides: TGTGCCAGCAGCTTACACAGGGGGCTCTCTGGAAACACCATATATTTT. Amino acid sequence: CASSLHRGLSGNTIYF. Variable domain in full (rest from reference TRBV7-2 and TRBJ1-3): GAGVSQSPSNKVTEKGKDVELRCDPISGHTALYWYRQSLGQGLEFLIYFQGNSAPDKSGLPSDRFSAERTGGSVSTLTIQRTQQEDSAVYLCASSLHRGLSGNTIYFGEGSWLTVV.

This chain connects TRBV5-4 to TRBJ1-2; D is unresolved. The V gene's germline CDR1 is SGHNT and CDR2 YYREEE (reference sequence). V lost 0 bases to trimming and J lost 4 bases, with 7 bases between them. This CDR3 spans 13 amino acids. The CDR3 spells CASSLAQAYGYTF. CDR3 bases: TGTGCCAGCAGCTTGGCGCAGGCCTATGGCTACACCTTC.

This chain links TRBV6-1 with TRBJ2-2; D might be TRBD2 (5 bases). Trimming took off 1 base at V and 0 bases at J, with 15 bases between the two ends. In germline, CDR1 is MNHNS, CDR2 SASEGT. This CDR3 has 18 residues. The CDR3 DNA reads TGTGCCAGCAGTGAAGTGGCCAGCGGAGGTACGAACACCGGGGAGCTGTTTTTT. Translation gives CASSEVASGGTNTGELFF.

This rearrangement joins TRBV25-1 to TRBJ1-4, with D possibly being TRBD1 (5 bases). Germline V gives CDR1 MGHDK, CDR2 SYGVNS. This CDR3 is built from 17 residues. The ends were cut back, 5 bases at V and 8 bases at J, with 24 bases in the middle. For the CDR3, the DNA is TGTGCCAGCAGTTCTCGGGGGATTGAATCAAGCCGAGAAAAACTGTTTTTT. Amino acid sequence: CASSSRGIESSREKLFF.

The V call is TRBV6-1, the J call TRBJ1-1; D not resolved. Per the germline V gene, CDR1 is MNHNS and CDR2 is SASEGT. Trimming stripped 8 bases from V and 2 bases from J, with 18 bases between. The CDR3 contains 15 residues. CDR3 amino acids: CASGRAVGRNTEAFF. The CDR3, as DNA: TGTGCCAGCGGGAGGGCAGTTGGGAGAAACACTGAAGCTTTCTTT.

A single count supports this clone. V is TRBV10-3 and J is TRBJ2-5; the D call may be TRBD1 or TRBD2 (6 bases each). This CDR3 has 14 amino acids. In germline, CDR1 is ENHRY, CDR2 SYGVKD. The germline V and J ends were trimmed by 0 bases and 4 bases, with 9 bases remaining between them. Here the CDR3 DNA reads TGTGCCATCAGTGAGTCGGGGGGCGTAGAGACCCAGTACTTC. Protein product: CAISESGGVETQYF.

The chain recombines TRBV11-2 with TRBJ2-2; 9 bases line up with TRBD1. The CDR3 totals 15 residues. Trimming at V came to 5 bases and at J to 7 bases, leaving 8 bases not matched to a gene. Germline V gene lookup returns CDR1 SGHAT and CDR2 FQNNGV. The CDR3 nucleotides read TGTGCCAGCAGCGTGGACAGGGGAGGATACGGGGAGCTGTTTTTT. Translation: CASSVDRGGYGELFF.

A few counts support this clone. The chain has TRBV11-2 and TRBJ2-7; D is perhaps TRBD1 (5 bases). Germline lookup yields CDR1 SGHAT and CDR2 FQNNGV. V shed 2 bases and J shed 0 bases, with 8 bases lying between them. This CDR3 has 14 residues. The CDR3: CASSLFRGSYEQYF. CDR3 nucleotide sequence: TGTGCCAGCAGCTTATTTAGGGGCTCCTACGAGCAGTACTTC.

The CDR3 is CAWRSFGAGELFF. The CDR3 DNA reads TGTGCCTGGAGAAGTTTTGGTGCCGGGGAGCTGTTTTTT. The chain uses TRBV30 and TRBJ2-2; unclear D gene. Germline CDR1 GTSNPN, CDR2 SVGIG (reference sequence). Trimming stripped 3 bases from V and 6 bases from J, with 11 bases between. The CDR3 contains 13 residues.

The gene calls are TRBV7-8 and TRBJ1-2; possibly TRBD1 for D (5 bases). The V gene lost 3 bases and the J gene lost 6 bases, with 11 bases spanning the gap. Germline CDR1 SGHVS, CDR2 FQNEAQ. The CDR3 is 13 residues long. The CDR3 loop reads CASSLGVGDGYTF. CDR3 sequence (DNA): TGTGCCAGCAGCTTGGGGGTCGGGGATGGCTACACCTTC.

The chain recombines TRBV4-2 with TRBJ2-3, with D unresolved. The CDR3 runs to 11 residues. Germline V gene sequence: CDR1 LGHNA, CDR2 YNFKEQ. V was trimmed by 6 bases and J by 2 bases, leaving 3 bases between them. CDR3 residues: CASSNTDTQYF. CDR3 in DNA: TGTGCCAGCAGTAACACAGATACGCAGTATTTT.

The chain links TRBV29-1 to TRBJ2-1; either TRBD1 or TRBD2 may fit D (5 bases each). The CDR3 is made up of 13 amino acids. Trimming removed 7 bases from V and 6 bases from J, with 16 bases in between. CDR1 SQVTM and CDR2 ANQGSEA come from the germline V gene. CDR3: CSGTGDGPNEQFF. In nucleotides, the CDR3 is TGCAGCGGTACTGGGGACGGACCCAATGAGCAGTTCTTC.

The genes are TRBV19 and TRBJ2-5; 12 bases are a match to TRBD2. The CDR3 totals 15 residues. The germline V gene encodes CDR1 LNHDA and CDR2 SQIVND (reference sequence). The ends lost 4 bases at V and 5 bases at J; junction bases unmatched: 5. CDR3 in amino acids: CASSSTGTSGETQYF. The CDR3 DNA sequence: TGTGCCAGTAGTAGCACCGGGACTAGCGGGGAGACCCAGTACTTC.

The chain carries TRBV11-2 and TRBJ1-1, with D possibly matching TRBD1 (5 bases). V lost 4 bases and J 3 bases, leaving 9 bases between the germline ends. The CDR3 length is 13 residues. Per germline, CDR1 SGHAT and CDR2 FQNNGV. The CDR3 nucleotides are TGTGCCAGCAGCTGGCGGGGGGACACTGAAGCTTTCTTT. It is translated as CASSWRGDTEAFF.

The rearrangement uses TRBV10-1 and TRBJ2-3; D is unclear. V was shortened by 4 bases and J by 0 bases, with 8 bases between the two germline ends. CDR3 length: 14 amino acids. Germline CDR1 WNHNN, CDR2 SYGVQD (reference sequence). The CDR3 bases are TGCGCCAGCAGTGCGCCCGGAAGCACAGATACGCAGTATTTT. Amino acid sequence: CASSAPGSTDTQYF.